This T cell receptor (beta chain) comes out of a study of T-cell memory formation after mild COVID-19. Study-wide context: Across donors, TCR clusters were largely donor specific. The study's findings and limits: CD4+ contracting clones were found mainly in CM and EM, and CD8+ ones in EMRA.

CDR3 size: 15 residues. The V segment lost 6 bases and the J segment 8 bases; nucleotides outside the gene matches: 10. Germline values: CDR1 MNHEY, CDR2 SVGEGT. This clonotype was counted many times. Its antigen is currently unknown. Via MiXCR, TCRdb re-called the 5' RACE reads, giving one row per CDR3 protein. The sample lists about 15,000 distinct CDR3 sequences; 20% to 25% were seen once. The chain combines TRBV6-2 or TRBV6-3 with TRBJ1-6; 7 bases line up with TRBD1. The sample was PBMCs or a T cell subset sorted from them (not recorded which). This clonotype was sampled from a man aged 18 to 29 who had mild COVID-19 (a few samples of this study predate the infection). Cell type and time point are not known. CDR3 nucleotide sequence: TGTGCCAGCAGCGAATCCCGGGACAGTTATTCACCCCTCCACTTT. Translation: CASSESRDSYSPLHF.